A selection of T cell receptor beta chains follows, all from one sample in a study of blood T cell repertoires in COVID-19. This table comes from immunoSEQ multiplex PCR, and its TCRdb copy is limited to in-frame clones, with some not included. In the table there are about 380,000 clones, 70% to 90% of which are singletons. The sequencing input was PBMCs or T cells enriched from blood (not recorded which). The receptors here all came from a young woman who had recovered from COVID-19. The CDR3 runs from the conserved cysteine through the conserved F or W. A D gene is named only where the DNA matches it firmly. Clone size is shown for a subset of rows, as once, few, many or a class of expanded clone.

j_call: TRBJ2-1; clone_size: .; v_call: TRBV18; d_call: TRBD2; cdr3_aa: CASSQIRLAGTYNEQFF; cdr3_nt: TGTGCCAGCTCACAAATTCGACTAGCGGGCACCTACAATGAGCAGTTCTTC
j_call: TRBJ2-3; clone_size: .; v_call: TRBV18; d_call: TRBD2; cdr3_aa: CASSPPSLAVSTDTQYF; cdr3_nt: TGTGCCAGCTCACCACCATCGCTAGCGGTTAGCACAGATACGCAGTATTTT
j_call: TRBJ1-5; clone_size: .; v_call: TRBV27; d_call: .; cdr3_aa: CASSLGGADQPQHF; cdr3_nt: TGTGCCAGCAGTTTAGGGGGGGCAGATCAGCCCCAGCATTTT
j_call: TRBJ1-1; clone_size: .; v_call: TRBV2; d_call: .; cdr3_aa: CASSYQTEAFF; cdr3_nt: TGTGCCAGCAGTTACCAGACTGAAGCTTTCTTT
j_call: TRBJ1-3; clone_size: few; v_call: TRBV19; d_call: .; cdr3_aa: CASSIRHSGNTIYF; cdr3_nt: TGTGCCAGTAGTATTCGACACTCTGGAAACACCATATATTTT
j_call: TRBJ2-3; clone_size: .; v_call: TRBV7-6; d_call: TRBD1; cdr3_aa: CASSGGTGVTDTQYF; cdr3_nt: TGTGCCAGCAGCGGGGGGACAGGGGTCACAGATACGCAGTATTTT
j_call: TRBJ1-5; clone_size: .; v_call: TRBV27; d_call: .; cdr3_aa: CASKDTLYSNQPQHF; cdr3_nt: TGTGCCAGCAAGGACACGCTTTATAGCAATCAGCCCCAGCATTTT
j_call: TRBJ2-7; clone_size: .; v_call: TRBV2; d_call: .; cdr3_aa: CASSDSGYYEQYF; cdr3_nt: TGTGCCAGCAGTGATTCCGGGTATTACGAGCAGTACTTC
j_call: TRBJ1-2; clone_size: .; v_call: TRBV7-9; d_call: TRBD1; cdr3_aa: CASSSTGILNYGYTF; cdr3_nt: TGTGCCAGCAGCTCGACAGGGATACTTAACTATGGCTACACCTTC
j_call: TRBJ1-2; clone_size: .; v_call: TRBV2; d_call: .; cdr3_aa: CASSELSTRGFDGYTF; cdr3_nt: TGTGCCAGCAGTGAATTATCTACCCGGGGGTTCGATGGCTACACCTTC
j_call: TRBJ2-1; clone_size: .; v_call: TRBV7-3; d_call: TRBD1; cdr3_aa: CASSERTGISYNEQFF; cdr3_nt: TGTGCCAGCAGCGAAAGGACAGGGATCTCCTACAATGAGCAGTTCTTC
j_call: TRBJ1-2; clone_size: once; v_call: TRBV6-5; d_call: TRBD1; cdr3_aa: CASSSGTGADGYTF; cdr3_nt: TGTGCCAGCAGTTCCGGGACAGGGGCTGACGGCTACACCTTC